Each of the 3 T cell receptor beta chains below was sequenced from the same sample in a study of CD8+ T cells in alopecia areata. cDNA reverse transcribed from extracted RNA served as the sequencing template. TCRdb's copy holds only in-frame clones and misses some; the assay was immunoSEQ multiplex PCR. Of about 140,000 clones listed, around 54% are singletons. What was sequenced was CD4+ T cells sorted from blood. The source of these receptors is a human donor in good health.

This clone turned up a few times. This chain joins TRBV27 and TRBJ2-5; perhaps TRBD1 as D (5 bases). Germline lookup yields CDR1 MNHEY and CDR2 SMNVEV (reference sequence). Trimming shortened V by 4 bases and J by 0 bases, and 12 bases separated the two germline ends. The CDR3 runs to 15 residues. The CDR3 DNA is TGTGCCAGCAGTTCCTTTGAAGGGGACCAAGAGACCCAGTACTTC. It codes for CASSSFEGDQETQYF.

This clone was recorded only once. DNA of the CDR3: TGTGCCAGCAGCCAAGTTTTTGTCAGGGACTACGAGCAGTACTTC. It specifies CASSQVFVRDYEQYF. V usage is TRBV14 and J usage is TRBJ2-7; D might be TRBD1 (5 bases). Germline loops: CDR1 SGHDN, CDR2 FVKESK. The CDR3 has 15 residues. Trimming left V 1 base short and J 3 bases short, with 13 bases between.

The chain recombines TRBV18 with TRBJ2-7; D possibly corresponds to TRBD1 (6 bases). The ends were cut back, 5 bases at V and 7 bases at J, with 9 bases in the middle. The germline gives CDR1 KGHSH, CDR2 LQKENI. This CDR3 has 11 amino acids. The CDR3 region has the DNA TGTGCCAGCTCAAGGGACACTGAGCAGTACTTC. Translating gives CASSRDTEQYF. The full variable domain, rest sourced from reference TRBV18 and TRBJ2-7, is NAGVMQNPRHLVRRRGQEARLRCSPMKGHSHVYWYRQLPEEGLKFMVYLQKENIIDESGMPKERFSAEFPKEGPSILRIQQVVRGDSAAYFCASSRDTEQYFGPGTRLTVT.